This T cell receptor beta chain was documented in a study of blood T cell repertoires in COVID-19. About the research overall: COVID-19 samples from acute and convalescent phases originated in the United States, Italy and Spain. The cDNA or gDNA used as material had been derived from T cells, B-cell-depleted T cells, or PBMCs.

Authors' processing steps: Amplification from reference gene primers served as the basis for estimated nucleated cell counts. Using immunoSEQ multiplex PCR, the repertoire was profiled, and TCRdb retains in-frame clones only, with some absent. That table gives V, J and clone size, and the DNA gave D and trimming. Of tens of thousands of clones listed, approximately 80% are singletons. The germline V gene has CDR1 WNHNN and CDR2 SYGVQD (reference sequence). V was pared by 1 base and J by 5 bases, with 8 bases between. The CDR3 sequence is 13 residues long. The receptor's source is a woman at least 80 years old with active or convalescent COVID-19. The sample consisted of peripheral blood. The chain joins TRBV10-1 to TRBJ1-1; D unresolved. DNA of the CDR3: TGCGCCAGCAGTGAGTTGCGGGAGACTGAAGCTTTCTTT. As protein: CASSELRETEAFF.